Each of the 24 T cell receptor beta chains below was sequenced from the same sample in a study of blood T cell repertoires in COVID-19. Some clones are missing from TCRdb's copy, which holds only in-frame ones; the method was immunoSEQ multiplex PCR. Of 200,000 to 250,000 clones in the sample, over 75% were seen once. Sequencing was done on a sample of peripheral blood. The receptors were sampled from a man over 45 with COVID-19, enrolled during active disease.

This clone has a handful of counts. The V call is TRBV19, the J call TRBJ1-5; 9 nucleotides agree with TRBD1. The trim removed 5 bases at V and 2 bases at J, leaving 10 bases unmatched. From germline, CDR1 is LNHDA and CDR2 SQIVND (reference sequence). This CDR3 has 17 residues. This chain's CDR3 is CASSVQQGALGNQPQHF. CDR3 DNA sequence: TGTGCCAGTAGTGTACAACAGGGGGCGCTGGGCAATCAGCCCCAGCATTTT.

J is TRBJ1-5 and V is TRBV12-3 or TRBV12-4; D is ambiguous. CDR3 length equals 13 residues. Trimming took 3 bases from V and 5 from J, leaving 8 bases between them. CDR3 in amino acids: CASSFTGDQPQHF. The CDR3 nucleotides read TGTGCCAGCAGTTTTACCGGGGATCAGCCCCAGCATTTT.

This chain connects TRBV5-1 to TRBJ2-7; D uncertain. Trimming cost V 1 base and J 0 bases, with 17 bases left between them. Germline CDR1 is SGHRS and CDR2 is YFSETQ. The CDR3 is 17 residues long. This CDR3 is CASSLSLASAVSYEQYF. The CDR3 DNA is TGCGCCAGCAGCTTGTCCCTCGCGAGCGCAGTCTCCTACGAGCAGTACTTC.

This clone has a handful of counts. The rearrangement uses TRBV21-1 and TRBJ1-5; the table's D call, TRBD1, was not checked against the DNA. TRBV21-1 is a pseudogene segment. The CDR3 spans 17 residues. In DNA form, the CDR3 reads TGTGCCAGCAGCAAAGGGGACAGGGGGCATTGTTATCAGCCCCAGCATTTT. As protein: CASSKGDRGHCYQPQHF.

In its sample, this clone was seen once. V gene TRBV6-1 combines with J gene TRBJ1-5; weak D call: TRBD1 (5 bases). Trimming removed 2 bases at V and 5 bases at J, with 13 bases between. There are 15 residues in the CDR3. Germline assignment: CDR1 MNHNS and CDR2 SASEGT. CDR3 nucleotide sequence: TGTGCCAGCAGTGAAATTCAGGGTCGCTATCAGCCCCAGCATTTT. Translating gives CASSEIQGRYQPQHF.

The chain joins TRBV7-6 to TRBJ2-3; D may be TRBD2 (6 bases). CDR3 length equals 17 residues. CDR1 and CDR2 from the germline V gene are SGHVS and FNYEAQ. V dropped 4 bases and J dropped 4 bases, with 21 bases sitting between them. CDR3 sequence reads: CASSSSLLASFADTQYF. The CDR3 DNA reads TGTGCCAGCAGCTCTAGCCTGCTAGCGTCCTTCGCAGATACGCAGTATTTT.

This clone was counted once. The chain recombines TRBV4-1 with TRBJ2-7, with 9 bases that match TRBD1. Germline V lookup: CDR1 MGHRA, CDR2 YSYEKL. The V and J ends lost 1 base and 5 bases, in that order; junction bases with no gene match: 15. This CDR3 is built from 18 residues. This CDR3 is CASSQAPLSGTGRNEQYF. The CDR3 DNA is TGCGCCAGCAGCCAAGCCCCCCTCTCGGGGACAGGGAGAAACGAGCAGTACTTC.

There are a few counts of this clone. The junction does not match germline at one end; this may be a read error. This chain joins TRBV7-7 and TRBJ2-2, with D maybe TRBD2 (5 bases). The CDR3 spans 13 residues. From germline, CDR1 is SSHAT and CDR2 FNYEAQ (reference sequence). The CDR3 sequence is CASSLRRAGELFF. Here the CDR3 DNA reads TGTGCTAGCAGCTTACGGCGGGCCGGGGAGCTGTTTTTT.

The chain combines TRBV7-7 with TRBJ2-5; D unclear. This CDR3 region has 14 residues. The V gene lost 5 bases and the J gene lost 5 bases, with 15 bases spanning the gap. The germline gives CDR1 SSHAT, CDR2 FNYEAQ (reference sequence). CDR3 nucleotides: TGTGCCAGCAGCCCCCAGCGTGGCTGGGAGACCCAGTACTTC. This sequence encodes CASSPQRGWETQYF.

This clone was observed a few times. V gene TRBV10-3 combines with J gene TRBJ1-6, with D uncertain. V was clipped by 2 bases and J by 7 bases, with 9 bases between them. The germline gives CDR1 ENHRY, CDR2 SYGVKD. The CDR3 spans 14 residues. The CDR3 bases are TGTGCCATCAGTGAGAACATATCAAATTCACCCCTCCACTTT. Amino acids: CAISENISNSPLHF.

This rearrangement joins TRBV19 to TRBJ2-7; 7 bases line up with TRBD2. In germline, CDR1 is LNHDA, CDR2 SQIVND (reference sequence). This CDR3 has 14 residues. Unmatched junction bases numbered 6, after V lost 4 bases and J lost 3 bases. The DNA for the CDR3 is TGTGCCAGTAGTAAGGCTAGCGGATTCTACGAGCAGTACTTC. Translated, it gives CASSKASGFYEQYF.

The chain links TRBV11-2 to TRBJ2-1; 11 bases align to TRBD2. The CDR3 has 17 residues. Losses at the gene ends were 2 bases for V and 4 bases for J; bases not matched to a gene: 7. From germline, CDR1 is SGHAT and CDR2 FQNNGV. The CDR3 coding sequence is TGTGCCAGCAGCTTAAGGGGACTAGCGGAGCTATACAATGAGCAGTTCTTC. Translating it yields CASSLRGLAELYNEQFF.

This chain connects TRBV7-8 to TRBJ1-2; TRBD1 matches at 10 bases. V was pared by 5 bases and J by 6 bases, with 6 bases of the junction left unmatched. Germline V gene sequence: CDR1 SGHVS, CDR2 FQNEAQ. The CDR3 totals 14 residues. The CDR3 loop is CASSGTGVNDGYTF. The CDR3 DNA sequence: TGTGCCAGCAGCGGGACAGGGGTGAATGATGGCTACACCTTC.

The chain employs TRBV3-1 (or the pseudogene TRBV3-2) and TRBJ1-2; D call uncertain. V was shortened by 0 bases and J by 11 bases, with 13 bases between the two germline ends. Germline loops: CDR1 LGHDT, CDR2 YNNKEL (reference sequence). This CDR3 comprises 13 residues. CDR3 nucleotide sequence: TGTGCCAGCAGCCAAGATCTGCGATGTGGTTACACCTTC. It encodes CASSQDLRCGYTF.

The CDR3 region has the DNA TGTGCCAGTCGGGACAGGGGGCCCAATTCACCCCTCCACTTT. This codes for CASRDRGPNSPLHF. The rearrangement links TRBV19 to TRBJ1-6; 12 bases agree with TRBD1. V lost 8 bases to trimming and J lost 7 bases; unmatched junction nucleotides: 3. The length of the CDR3 is 14 residues. Per the germline V gene, CDR1 is LNHDA and CDR2 is SQIVND (reference sequence).

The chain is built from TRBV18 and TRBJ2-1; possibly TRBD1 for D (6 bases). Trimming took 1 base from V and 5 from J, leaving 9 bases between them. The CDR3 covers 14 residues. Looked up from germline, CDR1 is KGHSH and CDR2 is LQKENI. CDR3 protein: CASSPRDTNNEQFF. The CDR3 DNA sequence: TGTGCCAGCTCACCACGGGACACTAACAATGAGCAGTTCTTC.

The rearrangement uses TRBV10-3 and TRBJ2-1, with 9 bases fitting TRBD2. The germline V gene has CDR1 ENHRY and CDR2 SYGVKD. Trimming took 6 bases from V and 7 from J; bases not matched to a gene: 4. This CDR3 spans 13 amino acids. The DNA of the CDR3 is TGTGCCATCAGGGGGACTAGCTGGAATGAGCAGTTCTTC. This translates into CAIRGTSWNEQFF.

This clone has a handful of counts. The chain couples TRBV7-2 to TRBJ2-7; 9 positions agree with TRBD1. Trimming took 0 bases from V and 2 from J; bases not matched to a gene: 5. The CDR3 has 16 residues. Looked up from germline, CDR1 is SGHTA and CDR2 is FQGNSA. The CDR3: CASSLAWWTGAYEQYF. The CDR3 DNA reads TGTGCCAGCAGCTTAGCGTGGTGGACAGGGGCCTACGAGCAGTACTTC.

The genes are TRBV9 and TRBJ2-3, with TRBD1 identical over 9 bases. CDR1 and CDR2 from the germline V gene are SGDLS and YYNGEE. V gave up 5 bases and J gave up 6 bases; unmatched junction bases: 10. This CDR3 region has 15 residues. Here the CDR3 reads CASRKRDRDFDTQYF. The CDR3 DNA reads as TGTGCCAGCAGGAAACGGGACAGGGATTTTGATACGCAGTATTTT.

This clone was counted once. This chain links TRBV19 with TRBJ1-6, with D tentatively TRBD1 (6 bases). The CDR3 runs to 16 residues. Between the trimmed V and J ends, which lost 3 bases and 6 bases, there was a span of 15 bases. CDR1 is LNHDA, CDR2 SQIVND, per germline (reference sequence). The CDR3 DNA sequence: TGTGCCAGTAGTATTGACGGGGGGCGCGGTAATTCACCCCTCCACTTT. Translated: CASSIDGGRGNSPLHF.

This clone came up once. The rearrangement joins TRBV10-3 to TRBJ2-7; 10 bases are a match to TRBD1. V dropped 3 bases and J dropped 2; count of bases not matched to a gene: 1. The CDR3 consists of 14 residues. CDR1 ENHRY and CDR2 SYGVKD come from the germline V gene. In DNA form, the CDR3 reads TGTGCCATCAGTGATGGGACAGGGGCCTACGAGCAGTACTTC. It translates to CAISDGTGAYEQYF.

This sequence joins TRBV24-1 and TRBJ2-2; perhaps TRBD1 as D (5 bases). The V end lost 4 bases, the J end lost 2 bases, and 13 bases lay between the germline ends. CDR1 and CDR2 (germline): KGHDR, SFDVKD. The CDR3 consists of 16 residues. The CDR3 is CATSDPTALNTGELFF. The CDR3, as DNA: TGTGCCACCAGTGACCCGACAGCGCTAAACACCGGGGAGCTGTTTTTT.

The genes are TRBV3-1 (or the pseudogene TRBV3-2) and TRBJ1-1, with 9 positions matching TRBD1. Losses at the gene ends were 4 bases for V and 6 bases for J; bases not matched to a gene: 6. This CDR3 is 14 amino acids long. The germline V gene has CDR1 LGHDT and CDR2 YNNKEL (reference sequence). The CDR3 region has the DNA TGTGCCAGCAGCCTGGGACAGGGAGGTTCTGAAGCTTTCTTT. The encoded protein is CASSLGQGGSEAFF.

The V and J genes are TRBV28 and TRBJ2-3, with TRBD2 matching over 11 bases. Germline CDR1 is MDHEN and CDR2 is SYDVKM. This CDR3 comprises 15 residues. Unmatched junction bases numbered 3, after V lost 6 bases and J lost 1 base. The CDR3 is CASRPSGGRTDTQYF. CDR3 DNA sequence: TGTGCCAGCAGACCTAGCGGGGGGCGCACAGATACGCAGTATTTT.